The rows below give T cell receptor beta chains drawn from one sample of a study of blood T cell repertoires in COVID-19. The data were produced by immunoSEQ multiplex PCR, yet TCRdb's version contains in-frame clones alone and is incomplete. This repertoire shows about 530,000 clones, roughly nine tenths found once; its top ten account for about 8.2%. The specimen sequenced was peripheral blood. These receptors were taken from a woman aged 50 to 65 with COVID-19, enrolled during active disease. Both conserved end residues are part of each CDR3. A D gene is named only where the DNA matches it firmly. Size is stated for part of the rows, as once, few or many counts, or as a class when the clone is expanded.

J gene: TRBJ2-6
clone size: once
V gene: TRBV7-2
D gene: .
CDR3 length: 16
CDR3 protein: CASSLARFSGANVLTF
CDR3 DNA: TGTGCCAGCAGCTTAGCGAGGTTCTCTGGGGCCAACGTCCTGACTTTC

J gene: TRBJ1-1
clone size: few
V gene: TRBV7-9
D gene: TRBD1
CDR3 length: 15
CDR3 protein: CASSITGEANTEAFF
CDR3 DNA: TGTGCCAGCAGCATTACAGGGGAGGCTAACACTGAAGCTTTCTTT

J gene: TRBJ2-1
clone size: .
V gene: TRBV14
D gene: TRBD2
CDR3 length: 16
CDR3 protein: CASSFLGGGPYREQFF
CDR3 DNA: TGTGCCAGCAGCTTCCTTGGCGGGGGGCCCTACAGGGAGCAGTTCTTC

J gene: TRBJ1-4
clone size: .
V gene: TRBV30
D gene: .
CDR3 length: 14
CDR3 protein: CAWTQTATNEKLFF
CDR3 DNA: TGTGCCTGGACCCAAACGGCAACTAATGAAAAACTGTTTTTT

J gene: TRBJ2-7
clone size: .
V gene: TRBV5-1
D gene: TRBD1
CDR3 length: 15
CDR3 protein: CASRFRDRVTDEQYF
CDR3 DNA: TGCGCCAGCAGATTCCGGGACAGGGTAACGGACGAGCAGTACTTC

J gene: TRBJ1-5
clone size: .
V gene: TRBV7-9
D gene: .
CDR3 length: 12
CDR3 protein: CASSSDNQPQHF
CDR3 DNA: TGTGCCAGCAGCTCAGACAATCAGCCCCAGCATTTT

J gene: TRBJ1-3
clone size: .
V gene: TRBV30
D gene: .
CDR3 length: 14
CDR3 protein: CAWTPRESGNTIYF
CDR3 DNA: TGTGCCTGGACCCCGAGAGAATCTGGAAACACCATATATTTT

J gene: TRBJ1-2
clone size: .
V gene: TRBV11-2
D gene: TRBD1
CDR3 length: 14
CDR3 protein: CASSLQGADYGYTF
CDR3 DNA: TGTGCCAGCAGCTTACAGGGGGCGGACTATGGCTACACCTTC

J gene: TRBJ1-5
clone size: .
V gene: TRBV2
D gene: .
CDR3 length: 16
CDR3 protein: CASSEASRVGGQPQHF
CDR3 DNA: TGTGCCAGCAGTGAAGCTAGCAGGGTAGGGGGTCAGCCCCAGCATTTT

J gene: TRBJ1-6
clone size: .
V gene: TRBV15
D gene: .
CDR3 length: 12
CDR3 protein: CATPSYNSPLHF
CDR3 DNA: TGTGCCACGCCGAGCTATAATTCACCCCTCCACTTT

J gene: TRBJ1-1
clone size: .
V gene: TRBV5-1
D gene: TRBD1
CDR3 length: 16
CDR3 protein: CASSLGGVGVNTEAFF
CDR3 DNA: TGCGCCAGCAGCTTAGGGGGCGTTGGTGTGAACACTGAAGCTTTCTTT

J gene: TRBJ1-1
clone size: .
V gene: TRBV4-1
D gene: .
CDR3 length: 14
CDR3 protein: CASSQAGTNTEAFF
CDR3 DNA: TGCGCCAGCAGCCAAGCAGGAACGAACACTGAAGCTTTCTTT

J gene: TRBJ1-1
clone size: .
V gene: TRBV12-3/TRBV12-4
D gene: .
CDR3 length: 12
CDR3 protein: CASSPTGFEAFF
CDR3 DNA: TGTGCCAGCAGTCCAACAGGGTTTGAAGCTTTCTTT

J gene: TRBJ1-1
clone size: .
V gene: TRBV19
D gene: TRBD1
CDR3 length: 13
CDR3 protein: CASSDRGSTEAFF
CDR3 DNA: TGTGCCAGTAGTGACAGGGGAAGCACTGAAGCTTTCTTT

J gene: TRBJ1-2
clone size: .
V gene: TRBV23-1
D gene: TRBD1
CDR3 length: 13
CDR3 protein: CASRRDSIYGYTF
CDR3 DNA: TGCGCCAGCAGACGGGACAGTATCTATGGCTACACCTTC

J gene: TRBJ2-7
clone size: .
V gene: TRBV6-5
D gene: TRBD1
CDR3 length: 15
CDR3 protein: CASSYSGQGIYEQYF
CDR3 DNA: TGTGCCAGCAGTTACTCCGGACAGGGGATCTACGAGCAGTACTTC

J gene: TRBJ1-5
clone size: .
V gene: TRBV5-5
D gene: .
CDR3 length: 14
CDR3 protein: CASSLVGYNQPQHF
CDR3 DNA: TGTGCCAGCAGCTTGGTCGGGTACAATCAGCCCCAGCATTTT

J gene: TRBJ2-6
clone size: few
V gene: TRBV6-2/TRBV6-3
D gene: .
CDR3 length: 15
CDR3 protein: CASSYLVSGANVLTF
CDR3 DNA: TGTGCCAGCAGTTACTTAGTCTCTGGGGCCAACGTCCTGACTTTC

J gene: TRBJ1-1
clone size: once
V gene: TRBV20-1
D gene: .
CDR3 length: 11
CDR3 protein: CSANTIMEAFF
CDR3 DNA: TGCAGTGCTAATACAATTATGGAGGCTTTCTTT

J gene: TRBJ1-2
clone size: few
V gene: TRBV29-1
D gene: TRBD1
CDR3 length: 12
CDR3 protein: CSVPDRDGGYTF
CDR3 DNA: TGCAGCGTTCCGGACAGGGATGGTGGCTACACCTTC

J gene: TRBJ2-3
clone size: .
V gene: TRBV9
D gene: TRBD2
CDR3 length: 16
CDR3 protein: CASSVTSGGFTDTQYF
CDR3 DNA: TGTGCCAGCAGCGTTACTAGCGGGGGCTTTACAGATACGCAGTATTTT

J gene: TRBJ2-7
clone size: .
V gene: TRBV28
D gene: .
CDR3 length: 15
CDR3 protein: CASSSIGRRAKAQYF
CDR3 DNA: TGTGCCAGCAGTTCCATCGGAAGGAGGGCTAAGGCCCAGTACTTC

J gene: TRBJ1-1
clone size: .
V gene: TRBV18
D gene: TRBD1
CDR3 length: 15
CDR3 protein: CASSPLKGANTEAFF
CDR3 DNA: TGTGCCAGCTCACCCCTAAAGGGGGCGAACACTGAAGCTTTCTTT

J gene: TRBJ1-1
clone size: .
V gene: TRBV19
D gene: .
CDR3 length: 13
CDR3 protein: CASSTGRGGQAFF
CDR3 DNA: TGTGCCAGTAGTACCGGACGGGGGGGGCAAGCTTTCTTT

J gene: TRBJ2-7
clone size: .
V gene: TRBV6-5
D gene: TRBD1
CDR3 length: 14
CDR3 protein: CASSDGQGRGEQYF
CDR3 DNA: TGTGCCAGCAGCGACGGACAGGGGAGGGGCGAGCAGTACTTC

J gene: TRBJ2-3
clone size: .
V gene: TRBV5-4
D gene: TRBD1
CDR3 length: 15
CDR3 protein: CASSLRTGPTDTQYF
CDR3 DNA: TGTGCCAGCAGCTTACGGACAGGGCCTACAGATACGCAGTATTTT

J gene: TRBJ1-1
clone size: once
V gene: TRBV7-8
D gene: .
CDR3 length: 13
CDR3 protein: CASSNPRGTEAFF
CDR3 DNA: TGTGCCAGCAGCAACCCTCGGGGGACTGAAGCTTTCTTT

J gene: TRBJ1-1
clone size: few
V gene: TRBV30
D gene: .
CDR3 length: 13
CDR3 protein: CAWREEVDTEAFF
CDR3 DNA: TGTGCCTGGAGGGAAGAGGTGGACACTGAAGCTTTCTTT

J gene: TRBJ2-2
clone size: .
V gene: TRBV12-3/TRBV12-4
D gene: TRBD2
CDR3 length: 13
CDR3 protein: CASGGLVNGELFF
CDR3 DNA: TGTGCCAGCGGGGGACTAGTGAACGGGGAGCTGTTTTTT

J gene: TRBJ2-1
clone size: once
V gene: TRBV18
D gene: .
CDR3 length: 15
CDR3 protein: CASSPQAQSYNEQFF
CDR3 DNA: TGTGCCAGCTCACCGCAAGCTCAATCCTACAATGAGCAGTTCTTC

J gene: TRBJ2-7
clone size: .
V gene: TRBV30
D gene: .
CDR3 length: 15
CDR3 protein: CAWSSPTVSSYEQYF
CDR3 DNA: TGTGCCTGGAGTAGTCCCACGGTTAGCTCCTACGAGCAGTACTTC

J gene: TRBJ2-1
clone size: .
V gene: TRBV10-1
D gene: TRBD2
CDR3 length: 13
CDR3 protein: CASSGGVYNEQFF
CDR3 DNA: TGCGCCAGCAGCGGGGGGGTCTACAATGAGCAGTTCTTC

J gene: TRBJ2-3
clone size: .
V gene: TRBV1
D gene: .
CDR3 length: 17
CDR3 protein: CTSSQDGSAELTDTQYF
CDR3 DNA: TGCACCAGCAGCCAAGACGGATCAGCGGAACTCACAGATACGCAGTATTTT

J gene: TRBJ1-1
clone size: .
V gene: TRBV6-5
D gene: TRBD1
CDR3 length: 13
CDR3 protein: CASSPTRQGEAFF
CDR3 DNA: TGTGCCAGCAGTCCAACTCGACAGGGAGAAGCTTTCTTT

J gene: TRBJ2-1
clone size: .
V gene: TRBV5-1
D gene: .
CDR3 length: 14
CDR3 protein: CASKKRGEYNEQFF
CDR3 DNA: TGCGCCAGCAAGAAGCGCGGGGAGTACAATGAGCAGTTCTTC

J gene: TRBJ1-3
clone size: .
V gene: TRBV5-1
D gene: .
CDR3 length: 16
CDR3 protein: CASSLGKTLSGNTIYF
CDR3 DNA: TGCGCCAGCAGCTTGGGGAAGACACTCTCTGGAAACACCATATATTTT

J gene: TRBJ1-1
clone size: .
V gene: TRBV7-2
D gene: .
CDR3 length: 15
CDR3 protein: CASSLVSVMNTEAFF
CDR3 DNA: TGTGCCAGCAGCTTAGTTTCAGTTATGAACACTGAAGCTTTCTTT

J gene: TRBJ1-1
clone size: once
V gene: TRBV9
D gene: .
CDR3 length: 13
CDR3 protein: CASSLQGNTEAFF
CDR3 DNA: TGTGCCAGCAGCCTACAGGGGAACACTGAAGCTTTCTTT

J gene: TRBJ2-2
clone size: .
V gene: TRBV7-9
D gene: TRBD1
CDR3 length: 15
CDR3 protein: CASSLGDSNTGELFF
CDR3 DNA: TGTGCCAGCAGCTTAGGGGACAGTAACACCGGGGAGCTGTTTTTT

J gene: TRBJ1-2
clone size: few
V gene: TRBV5-8
D gene: .
CDR3 length: 12
CDR3 protein: CASSLVNYGYTF
CDR3 DNA: TGTGCCAGCAGCTTGGTAAACTATGGCTACACCTTC

J gene: TRBJ1-5
clone size: .
V gene: TRBV30
D gene: .
CDR3 length: 15
CDR3 protein: CALERTGGGNQPQHF
CDR3 DNA: TGTGCCTTGGAACGGACGGGAGGGGGCAATCAGCCCCAGCATTTT

J gene: TRBJ1-2
clone size: .
V gene: TRBV15
D gene: .
CDR3 length: 14
CDR3 protein: CATSRETANYGYTF
CDR3 DNA: TGTGCCACCAGCAGAGAGACAGCTAACTATGGCTACACCTTC

J gene: TRBJ1-1
clone size: .
V gene: TRBV11-3
D gene: .
CDR3 length: 13
CDR3 protein: CASSFTGNTEAFF
CDR3 DNA: TGTGCCAGCAGCTTCACGGGGAACACTGAAGCTTTCTTT

J gene: TRBJ2-7
clone size: .
V gene: TRBV20-1
D gene: .
CDR3 length: 12
CDR3 protein: CSASGGPYEQYF
CDR3 DNA: TGCAGTGCGAGTGGGGGGCCCTACGAGCAGTACTTC

J gene: TRBJ2-2
clone size: .
V gene: TRBV24-1
D gene: TRBD1
CDR3 length: 15
CDR3 protein: CATVERQGVTGELFF
CDR3 DNA: TGTGCCACCGTAGAGAGACAGGGGGTCACCGGGGAGCTGTTTTTT